This is a list of T cell receptor beta chains from one sample in a study of blood T cell repertoires in COVID-19. Generated by immunoSEQ multiplex PCR, the TCRdb table keeps only in-frame clones and is missing some. The table has some 380,000 clones, 81% seen once. The sample consisted of peripheral blood. Receptors originate from a human donor with acute or convalescent COVID-19. The donor label of this sample is uncertain. Each CDR3 is given without its conserved first and last residue. Fields, in order: J gene, V gene, CDR3 protein.

j_call: TRBJ2-3
v_call: TRBV30
cdr3_aa: AHGQGSDTQY

j_call: TRBJ1-1
v_call: TRBV6-5
cdr3_aa: ASRSGGRRNTEAF

j_call: TRBJ1-6
v_call: TRBV9
cdr3_aa: ASSVAQGNSPLH

j_call: TRBJ1-6
v_call: TRBV21-1
cdr3_aa: ASSKPTGVGNSPLH

j_call: TRBJ1-2
v_call: TRBV5-1
cdr3_aa: ASSLASGREEGYT

j_call: TRBJ1-1
v_call: TRBV27
cdr3_aa: ASSSRDRGPYTEAF

j_call: TRBJ2-1
v_call: TRBV4-1
cdr3_aa: ASSQDLAGQF

j_call: TRBJ2-7
v_call: TRBV5-1
cdr3_aa: ASSLQGSYEQY

j_call: TRBJ2-2
v_call: TRBV29-1
cdr3_aa: SARQGNTGELF

j_call: TRBJ1-5
v_call: TRBV2
cdr3_aa: ATDREKGPNQPQH

j_call: TRBJ2-1
v_call: TRBV27
cdr3_aa: ASSPTGAGGYNEQF

j_call: TRBJ1-3
v_call: TRBV7-6
cdr3_aa: ASSLGTGGNTIY

j_call: TRBJ2-5
v_call: TRBV6-5
cdr3_aa: ASSYGGQTKETQY

j_call: TRBJ2-6
v_call: TRBV28
cdr3_aa: ASIGTEWISGANVLT

j_call: TRBJ1-1
v_call: TRBV6-5
cdr3_aa: ASSYEGAITEAF

j_call: TRBJ1-1
v_call: TRBV4-1
cdr3_aa: ASSQDRAPNTEAF

j_call: TRBJ2-7
v_call: TRBV27
cdr3_aa: ASSTYGTAAYEQY

j_call: TRBJ1-1
v_call: TRBV18
cdr3_aa: ASSPIHRGEDTEAF

j_call: TRBJ2-2
v_call: TRBV11-2
cdr3_aa: ASSFSAGELF

j_call: TRBJ1-6
v_call: TRBV7-9
cdr3_aa: ASSRTGEDSPLH

j_call: TRBJ2-1
v_call: TRBV5-6
cdr3_aa: ASTLRSSYNEQF

j_call: TRBJ1-4
v_call: TRBV5-4
cdr3_aa: ASSLGAREKLF

j_call: TRBJ1-2
v_call: TRBV5-4
cdr3_aa: ASSFIGVNYGYT

j_call: TRBJ2-7
v_call: TRBV7-9
cdr3_aa: ASSPTSGATYEQY

j_call: TRBJ1-1
v_call: TRBV20-1
cdr3_aa: SASQGVDTEAF

j_call: TRBJ2-2
v_call: TRBV11-3
cdr3_aa: ASSLAAGTGELF

j_call: TRBJ2-7
v_call: TRBV2
cdr3_aa: ASSRDRDSYEQY

j_call: TRBJ1-2
v_call: TRBV29-1
cdr3_aa: SVPGIDGYT

j_call: TRBJ2-1
v_call: TRBV27
cdr3_aa: ASSFRVLAGGRNEQF

j_call: TRBJ1-2
v_call: TRBV2
cdr3_aa: ASSGQGAPMGGYT

j_call: TRBJ2-3
v_call: TRBV7-8
cdr3_aa: ASRGGLPRDTQY

j_call: TRBJ2-2
v_call: TRBV4-2
cdr3_aa: ASSQGTGKGGELF

j_call: TRBJ1-3
v_call: TRBV7-9
cdr3_aa: ASSLIVGNTIY

j_call: TRBJ1-4
v_call: TRBV30
cdr3_aa: AWTDRVEGEKLF

j_call: TRBJ2-4
v_call: TRBV6-5
cdr3_aa: ASSHPHEGAGIQY

j_call: TRBJ1-4
v_call: TRBV7-9
cdr3_aa: ASSPTQGAGRTNEKLF

j_call: TRBJ2-7
v_call: TRBV6-5
cdr3_aa: ASRGQGGPYEQY

j_call: TRBJ2-1
v_call: TRBV20-1
cdr3_aa: SASRTSGRNNEQF

j_call: TRBJ1-2
v_call: TRBV7-9
cdr3_aa: ASSGVRRDRGALGYT

j_call: TRBJ2-2
v_call: TRBV5-5
cdr3_aa: ASSGAPGSTGELF

j_call: TRBJ1-1
v_call: TRBV5-1
cdr3_aa: ASSPDVTGVGEAF

j_call: TRBJ2-6
v_call: TRBV5-1
cdr3_aa: ASSAPTGGDPRSGANVLT

j_call: TRBJ2-1
v_call: TRBV6-2/TRBV6-3
cdr3_aa: ASSNRAGISYNEQF

j_call: TRBJ1-1
v_call: TRBV28
cdr3_aa: ASSLPGVNTEAF

j_call: TRBJ1-1
v_call: TRBV6-2/TRBV6-3
cdr3_aa: ASSPGKRGATEAF